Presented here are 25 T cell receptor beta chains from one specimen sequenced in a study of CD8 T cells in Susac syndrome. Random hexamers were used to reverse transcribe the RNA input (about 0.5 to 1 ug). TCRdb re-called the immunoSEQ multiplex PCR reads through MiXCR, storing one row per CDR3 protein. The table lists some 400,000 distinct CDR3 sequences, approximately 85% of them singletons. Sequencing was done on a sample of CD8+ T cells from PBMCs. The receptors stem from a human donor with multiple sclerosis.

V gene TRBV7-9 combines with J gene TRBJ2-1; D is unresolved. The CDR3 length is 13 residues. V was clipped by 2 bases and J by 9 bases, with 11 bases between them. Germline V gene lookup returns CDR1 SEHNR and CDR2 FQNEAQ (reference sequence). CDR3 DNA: TGTGCCAGCAGCTTAACAATCGTTAGTGAGCAGTTCTTC. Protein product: CASSLTIVSEQFF. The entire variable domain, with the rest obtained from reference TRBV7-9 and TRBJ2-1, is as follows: DTGVSQNPRHKITKRGQNVTFRCDPISEHNRLYWYRQTLGQGPEFLTYFQNEAQLEKSRLLSDRFSAERPKGSFSTLEIQRTEQGDSAMYLCASSLTIVSEQFFGPGTRLTVL.

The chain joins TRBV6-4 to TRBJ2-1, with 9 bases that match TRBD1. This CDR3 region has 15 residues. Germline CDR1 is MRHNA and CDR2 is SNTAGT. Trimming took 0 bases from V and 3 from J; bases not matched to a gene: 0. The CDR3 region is CASSDSTGGYNEQFF. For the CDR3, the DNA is TGTGCCAGCAGTGACTCGACAGGGGGCTACAATGAGCAGTTCTTC.

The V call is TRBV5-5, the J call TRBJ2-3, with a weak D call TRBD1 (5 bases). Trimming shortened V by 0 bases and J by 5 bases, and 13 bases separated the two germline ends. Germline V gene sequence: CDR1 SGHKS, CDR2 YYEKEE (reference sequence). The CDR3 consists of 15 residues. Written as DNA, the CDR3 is TGTGCCAGCAGCTTGGAGGGGTTGACGGGAGATACGCAGTATTTT. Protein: CASSLEGLTGDTQYF.

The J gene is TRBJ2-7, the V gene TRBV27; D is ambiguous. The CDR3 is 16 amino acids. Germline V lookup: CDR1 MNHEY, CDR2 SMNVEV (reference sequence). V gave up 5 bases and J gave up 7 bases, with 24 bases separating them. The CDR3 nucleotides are TGTGCCAGCAGTCCCCTGTGGAGAGGTTGGAAGGGTGAGCAGTACTTC. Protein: CASSPLWRGWKGEQYF.

The CDR3 region has the DNA TGTGCCAGTAGTATAGATGGCACCAACACTGAAGCTTTCTTT. As protein: CASSIDGTNTEAFF. The V call is TRBV19, the J call TRBJ1-1; D is unresolved. The germline V gene has CDR1 LNHDA and CDR2 SQIVND (reference sequence). The CDR3 totals 14 residues. Trimming shortened V by 0 bases and J by 2 bases, and 7 bases separated the two germline ends.

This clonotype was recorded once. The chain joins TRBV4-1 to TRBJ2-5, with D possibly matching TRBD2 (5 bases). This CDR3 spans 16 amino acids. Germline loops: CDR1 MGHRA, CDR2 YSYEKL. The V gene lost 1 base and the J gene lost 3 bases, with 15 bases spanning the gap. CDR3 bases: TGCGCCAGCAGCCAAGGTGGTGCGGTCGGGAAAGAGACCCAGTACTTC. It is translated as CASSQGGAVGKETQYF.

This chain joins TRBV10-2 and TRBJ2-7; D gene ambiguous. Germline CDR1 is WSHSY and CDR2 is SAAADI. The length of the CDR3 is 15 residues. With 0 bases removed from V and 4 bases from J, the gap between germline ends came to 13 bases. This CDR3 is CASSESDGSRYEQYF. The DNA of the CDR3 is TGCGCCAGCAGTGAGTCTGACGGATCCAGATACGAGCAGTACTTC.

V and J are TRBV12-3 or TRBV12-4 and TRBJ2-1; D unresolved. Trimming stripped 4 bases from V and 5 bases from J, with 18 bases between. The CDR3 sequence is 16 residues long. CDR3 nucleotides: TGTGCCAGCAGTTCCGAGGATAACTTCATCCACAATGAGCAGTTCTTC. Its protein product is CASSSEDNFIHNEQFF.

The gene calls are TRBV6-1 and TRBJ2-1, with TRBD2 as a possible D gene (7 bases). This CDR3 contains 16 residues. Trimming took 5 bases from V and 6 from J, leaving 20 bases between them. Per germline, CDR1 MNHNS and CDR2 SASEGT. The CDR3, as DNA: TGTGCCAGCAGTCAAATCGGGGGGCCGGGGAGCAATGAGCAGTTCTTC. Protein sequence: CASSQIGGPGSNEQFF.

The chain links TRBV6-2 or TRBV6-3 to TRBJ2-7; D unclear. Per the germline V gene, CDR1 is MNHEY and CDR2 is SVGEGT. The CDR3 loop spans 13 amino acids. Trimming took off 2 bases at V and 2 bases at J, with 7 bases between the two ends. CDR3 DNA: TGTGCCAGCAGTTACCATTTTGCCTACGAGCAGTACTTC. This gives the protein CASSYHFAYEQYF.

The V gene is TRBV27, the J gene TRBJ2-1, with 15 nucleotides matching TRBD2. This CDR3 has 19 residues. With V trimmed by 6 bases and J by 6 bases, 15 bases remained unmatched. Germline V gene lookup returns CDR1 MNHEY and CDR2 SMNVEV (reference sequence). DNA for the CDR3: TGTGCCAGCAGGAGCGATACCGGGACTAGCGGGAGGTTTGGCAATGAGCAGTTCTTC. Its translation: CASRSDTGTSGRFGNEQFF.

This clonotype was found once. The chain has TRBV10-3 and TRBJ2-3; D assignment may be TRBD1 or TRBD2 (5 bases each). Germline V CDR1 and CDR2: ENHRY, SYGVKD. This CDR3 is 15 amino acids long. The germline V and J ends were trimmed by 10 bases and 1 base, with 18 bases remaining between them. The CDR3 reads CATAGTPRGTDTQYF. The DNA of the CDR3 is TGTGCCACCGCCGGGACCCCAAGGGGCACAGATACGCAGTATTTT.

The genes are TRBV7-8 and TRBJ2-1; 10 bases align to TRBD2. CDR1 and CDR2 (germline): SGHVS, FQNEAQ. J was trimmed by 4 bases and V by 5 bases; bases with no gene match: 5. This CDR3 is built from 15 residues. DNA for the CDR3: TGTGCCAGCAGCAGGCGGACTAGCGGATACAATGAGCAGTTCTTC. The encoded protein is CASSRRTSGYNEQFF.

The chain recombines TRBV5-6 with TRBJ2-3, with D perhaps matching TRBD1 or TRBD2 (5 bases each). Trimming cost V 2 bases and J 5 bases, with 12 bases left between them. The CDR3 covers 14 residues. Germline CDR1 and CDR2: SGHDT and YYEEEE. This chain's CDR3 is CASSFDGAEDTQYF. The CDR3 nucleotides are TGTGCCAGCAGCTTCGACGGGGCGGAAGATACGCAGTATTTT.

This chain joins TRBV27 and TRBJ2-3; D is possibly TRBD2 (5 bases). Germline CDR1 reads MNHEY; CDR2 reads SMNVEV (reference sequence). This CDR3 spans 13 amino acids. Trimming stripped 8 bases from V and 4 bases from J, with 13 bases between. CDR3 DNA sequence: TGTGCCAGCCGACGGAGAGGGTCAGATACGCAGTATTTT. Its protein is CASRRRGSDTQYF.

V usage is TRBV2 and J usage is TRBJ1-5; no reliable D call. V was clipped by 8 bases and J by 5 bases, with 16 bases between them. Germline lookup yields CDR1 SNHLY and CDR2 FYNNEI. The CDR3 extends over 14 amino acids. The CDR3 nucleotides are TGTGCCAGCGATACGGGATTACCCGATCAGCCCCAGCATTTT. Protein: CASDTGLPDQPQHF.

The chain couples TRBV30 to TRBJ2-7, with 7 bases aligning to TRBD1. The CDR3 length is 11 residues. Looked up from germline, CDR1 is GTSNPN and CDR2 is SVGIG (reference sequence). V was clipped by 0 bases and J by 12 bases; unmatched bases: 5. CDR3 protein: CAWSVSTGRYF. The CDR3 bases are TGTGCCTGGAGTGTCTCGACAGGGCGGTACTTC.

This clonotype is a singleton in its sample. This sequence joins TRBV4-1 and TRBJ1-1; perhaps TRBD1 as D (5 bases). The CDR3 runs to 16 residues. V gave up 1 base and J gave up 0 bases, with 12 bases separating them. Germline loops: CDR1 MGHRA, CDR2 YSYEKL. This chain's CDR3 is CASSQVQAIMNTEAFF. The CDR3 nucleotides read TGCGCCAGCAGCCAAGTACAGGCCATAATGAACACTGAAGCTTTCTTT.

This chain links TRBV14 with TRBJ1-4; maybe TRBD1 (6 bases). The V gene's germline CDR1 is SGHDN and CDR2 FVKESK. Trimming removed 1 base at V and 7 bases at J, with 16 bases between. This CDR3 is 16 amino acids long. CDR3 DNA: TGTGCCAGCAGCCAAGTTCCAGAAGGGGGTGGTGAAAAACTGTTTTTT. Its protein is CASSQVPEGGGEKLFF.

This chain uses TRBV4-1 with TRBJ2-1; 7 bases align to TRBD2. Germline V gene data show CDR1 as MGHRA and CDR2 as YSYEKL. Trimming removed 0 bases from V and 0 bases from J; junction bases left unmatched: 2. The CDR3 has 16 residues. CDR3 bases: TGCGCCAGCAGCCAAGAATTAGCGGGCTCCTACAATGAGCAGTTCTTC. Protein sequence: CASSQELAGSYNEQFF.

The CDR3 is CASSEFGRGEKLFF. In nucleotides, the CDR3 is TGTGCCAGCAGTGAATTTGGGCGAGGTGAAAAACTGTTTTTT. The rearrangement links TRBV25-1 to TRBJ1-4; D is undetermined. Germline V lookup: CDR1 MGHDK, CDR2 SYGVNS. The V end was cut by 1 base, the J end by 7 bases, with 10 bases between. The CDR3 sequence is 14 residues long.

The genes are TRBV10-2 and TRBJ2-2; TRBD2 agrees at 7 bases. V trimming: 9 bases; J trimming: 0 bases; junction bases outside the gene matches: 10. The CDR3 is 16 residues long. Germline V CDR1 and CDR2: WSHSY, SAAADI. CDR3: CASYSAGSTNTGELFF. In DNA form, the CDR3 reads TGCGCCAGTTACTCAGCGGGGAGCACGAACACCGGGGAGCTGTTTTTT.

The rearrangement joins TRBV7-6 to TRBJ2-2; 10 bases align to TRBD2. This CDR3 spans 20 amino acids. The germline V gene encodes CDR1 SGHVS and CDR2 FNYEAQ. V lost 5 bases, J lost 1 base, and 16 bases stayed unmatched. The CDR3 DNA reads TGTGCCAGCAGCCCGGGGGGGCGGGCCCTAGCGGGAGTGAACACCGGGGAGCTGTTTTTT. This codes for CASSPGGRALAGVNTGELFF.

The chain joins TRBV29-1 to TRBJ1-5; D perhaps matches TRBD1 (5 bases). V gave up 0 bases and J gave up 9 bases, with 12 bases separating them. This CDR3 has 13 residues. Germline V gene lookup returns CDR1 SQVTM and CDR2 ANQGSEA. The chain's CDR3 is CSVEEGASLPQHF. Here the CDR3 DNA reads TGCAGCGTTGAAGAAGGGGCGTCGTTGCCCCAGCATTTT.

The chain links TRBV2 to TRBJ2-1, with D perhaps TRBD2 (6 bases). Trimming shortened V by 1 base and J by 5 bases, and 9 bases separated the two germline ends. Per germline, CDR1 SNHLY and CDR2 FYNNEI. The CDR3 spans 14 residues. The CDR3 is CASSEGGGNNEQFF. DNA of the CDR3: TGTGCCAGCAGTGAAGGGGGAGGCAACAATGAGCAGTTCTTC. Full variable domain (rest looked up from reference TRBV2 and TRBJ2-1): EPEVTQTPSHQVTQMGQEVILRCVPISNHLYFYWYRQILGQKVEFLVSFYNNEISEKSEIFDDQFSVERPDGSNFTLKIRSTKLEDSAMYFCASSEGGGNNEQFFGPGTRLTVL.